This T cell receptor (beta chain) was captured in a study of blood T cell repertoires in COVID-19. Whole-study context: Samples representing acute and convalescent COVID-19 were sourced from the United States, Italy and Spain. The analysed material was cDNA or gDNA that came from T cells, B-cell-depleted T cells, or PBMCs.

Libraries were prepared by immunoSEQ multiplex PCR; TCRdb keeps only in-frame clonotypes and omits some of them. The repertoire holds fewer than 350,000 clones, roughly 90% seen once, with roughly 2% in the top ten. Participants, about 18 to 95 years old, spanned under 25 US areas. Clinical history reported by participants formed the basis on which cohorts were assigned. This sequence was found in a woman in her 40s with acute COVID-19. The specimen sequenced was PBMCs or T cells enriched from blood (not recorded which).

In DNA form, the CDR3 reads TGCGCCAGCACCCCCTCAGCGGGGGCCATCACCGGGGAGCTGTTTTTT. It is translated as CASTPSAGAITGELFF. The V and J genes are TRBV10-1 and TRBJ2-2; TRBD2 agrees at 8 bases. Germline CDR1 WNHNN, CDR2 SYGVQD (reference sequence). The CDR3 sequence is 16 residues long. Trimming removed 7 bases from V and 4 bases from J; junction bases left unmatched: 11.